A selection of T cell receptor beta chains follows, all from one sample in a study of cytomegalovirus exposure and HLA in healthy donors. Produced via immunoSEQ multiplex PCR; TCRdb's table is partial and in-frame only. The sample records 130,000 to 150,000 clones, about three quarters being singletons. Sample: PBMCs. The receptors shown here come from a male donor in good health and CMV-seronegative. Each CDR3 is given with its conserved first and last residue. Each record gives: CDR3 protein, CDR3 DNA, J gene, clone size, D gene, V gene. D genes are given only for firm matches. Rows give clone size only sometimes, using once, few, many, or a class for an expanded clone.

cdr3_aa: CASSFEVGHSYEQYF; cdr3_nt: TGTGCCAGCTCATTTGAGGTGGGGCATTCCTACGAGCAGTACTTC; j_call: TRBJ2-7; clone_size: -; d_call: -; v_call: TRBV18
cdr3_aa: CASSLDRGNTEAFF; cdr3_nt: TGTGCCAGCAGCTTAGATCGGGGGAACACTGAAGCTTTCTTT; j_call: TRBJ1-1; clone_size: -; d_call: -; v_call: TRBV7-3
cdr3_aa: CASRHNPGSDTEAFF; cdr3_nt: TGTGCCAGCCGTCATAATCCGGGATCGGACACTGAAGCTTTCTTT; j_call: TRBJ1-1; clone_size: -; d_call: -; v_call: TRBV27
cdr3_aa: CASSLAGVAYNEQFF; cdr3_nt: TGTGCCAGCAGCTTGGCGGGAGTAGCCTACAATGAGCAGTTCTTC; j_call: TRBJ2-1; clone_size: few; d_call: TRBD2; v_call: TRBV7-9
cdr3_aa: CASSRDRGRLNTEAFF; cdr3_nt: TGTGCCAGCAGCCGGGACAGGGGGCGATTGAACACTGAAGCTTTCTTT; j_call: TRBJ1-1; clone_size: -; d_call: TRBD1; v_call: TRBV5-6
cdr3_aa: CASSYSQGANYGYTF; cdr3_nt: TGTGCCAGCAGTTACTCCCAGGGGGCTAACTATGGCTACACCTTC; j_call: TRBJ1-2; clone_size: -; d_call: TRBD1; v_call: TRBV6-6
cdr3_aa: CSSSLTGVRYEQYF; cdr3_nt: TGTTCCAGCAGCTTGACAGGGGTGAGATACGAGCAGTACTTC; j_call: TRBJ2-7; clone_size: -; d_call: TRBD1; v_call: TRBV7-9
cdr3_aa: CASSPTGGSSNEQFF; cdr3_nt: TGTGCCAGCAGCCCCACTGGCGGGAGTAGTAATGAGCAGTTCTTC; j_call: TRBJ2-1; clone_size: once; d_call: TRBD2; v_call: TRBV4-2
cdr3_aa: CASSIHREIQPQHF; cdr3_nt: TGTGCCAGTAGTATCCACAGGGAAATTCAGCCCCAGCATTTT; j_call: TRBJ1-5; clone_size: -; d_call: -; v_call: TRBV19
cdr3_aa: CASSYLRQGTSYNEQFF; cdr3_nt: TGTGCCAGCAGCTACTTAAGACAGGGGACCAGCTACAATGAGCAGTTCTTC; j_call: TRBJ2-1; clone_size: -; d_call: TRBD1; v_call: TRBV7-6
cdr3_aa: CASSAGTVDYGYTF; cdr3_nt: TGTGCCAGCAGCGCCGGGACAGTGGACTATGGCTACACCTTC; j_call: TRBJ1-2; clone_size: -; d_call: TRBD1; v_call: TRBV2
cdr3_aa: CASSLTGGSEQYF; cdr3_nt: TGTGCCAGCAGCTTAACAGGGGGCTCCGAGCAGTACTTC; j_call: TRBJ2-7; clone_size: -; d_call: TRBD1; v_call: TRBV7-6
cdr3_aa: CAISPMWTSGSEQYF; cdr3_nt: TGTGCCATCAGCCCAATGTGGACTAGCGGGTCCGAGCAGTACTTC; j_call: TRBJ2-7; clone_size: -; d_call: TRBD2; v_call: TRBV10-3
cdr3_aa: CASSLGTDQPQHF; cdr3_nt: TGTGCCAGCAGTCTCGGGACAGATCAGCCCCAGCATTTT; j_call: TRBJ1-5; clone_size: -; d_call: TRBD1; v_call: TRBV2
cdr3_aa: CAISESPENYGYTF; cdr3_nt: TGTGCCATCAGTGAGTCGCCCGAGAACTATGGCTACACCTTC; j_call: TRBJ1-2; clone_size: -; d_call: -; v_call: TRBV10-3
cdr3_aa: CASSEQKNTEAFF; cdr3_nt: TGTGCCAGCAGCGAACAGAAGAACACTGAAGCTTTCTTT; j_call: TRBJ1-1; clone_size: once; d_call: -; v_call: TRBV14
cdr3_aa: CASSLVAGGRGPHEQYF; cdr3_nt: TGTGCCAGCAGCTTAGTCGCGGGAGGCAGAGGACCCCACGAGCAGTACTTC; j_call: TRBJ2-7; clone_size: -; d_call: TRBD2; v_call: TRBV7-2
cdr3_aa: CASSPTGVGEKLFF; cdr3_nt: TGTGCCAGCAGCCCGACAGGGGTGGGTGAAAAACTGTTTTTT; j_call: TRBJ1-4; clone_size: -; d_call: TRBD1; v_call: TRBV7-8
cdr3_aa: CASRPRPGPGELFF; cdr3_nt: TGTGCCAGCAGACCCCGACCGGGTCCCGGGGAGCTGTTTTTT; j_call: TRBJ2-2; clone_size: -; d_call: -; v_call: TRBV5-6
cdr3_aa: CASSLGLAGPTSTDTQYF; cdr3_nt: TGTGCCAGCAGCTTAGGACTAGCGGGCCCTACCAGCACAGATACGCAGTATTTT; j_call: TRBJ2-3; clone_size: -; d_call: TRBD2; v_call: TRBV7-6
cdr3_aa: CASSYVQGGTGELFF; cdr3_nt: TGTGCCAGCAGTTACGTACAGGGTGGTACCGGGGAGCTGTTTTTT; j_call: TRBJ2-2; clone_size: -; d_call: -; v_call: TRBV6-5
cdr3_aa: CSSSLGPGQGASTYEQYF; cdr3_nt: TGTTCCAGCAGCTTGGGACCGGGACAGGGAGCATCTACCTACGAGCAGTACTTC; j_call: TRBJ2-7; clone_size: -; d_call: TRBD1; v_call: TRBV7-9
cdr3_aa: CASRLQPGLGRYEQYF; cdr3_nt: TGCGCCAGCAGACTACAACCGGGACTAGGGAGGTACGAGCAGTACTTC; j_call: TRBJ2-7; clone_size: few; d_call: TRBD2; v_call: TRBV5-1
cdr3_aa: CASSYTTIYEQYF; cdr3_nt: TGTGCCAGCAGCTACACTACCATCTACGAGCAGTACTTC; j_call: TRBJ2-7; clone_size: -; d_call: -; v_call: TRBV7-9
cdr3_aa: CASSPGQGGEGYTF; cdr3_nt: TGTGCCAGCTCACCGGGACAGGGTGGAGAAGGCTACACCTTC; j_call: TRBJ1-2; clone_size: few; d_call: TRBD1; v_call: TRBV18